This is a list of T cell receptor beta chains from one sample in a study of cytomegalovirus exposure and HLA in healthy donors. The repertoire was sequenced with immunoSEQ multiplex PCR; TCRdb's copy has only in-frame clones and lacks some. The data contain under 200,000 clones, 95% to 97% of them singletons. The specimen was PBMCs. Every receptor here comes from a woman aged 18 to 35 in good health and CMV-seronegative. CDR3s include the opening cysteine and the closing phenylalanine or tryptophan. Fields, in order: J gene, CDR3 length, D gene, clone size, V gene, CDR3 protein, CDR3 DNA. A D gene is named only where the DNA matches it firmly. Some rows have no size entry. The others give once, few or many, or a class for an expanded clone.

j_gene: TRBJ1-1
len: 14
d_gene: NA
abundance: NA
v_gene: TRBV27
CDR3aa: CASSLGGSRSEAFF
CDR3nt: TGTGCCAGCAGTTTAGGGGGCAGCCGATCTGAAGCTTTCTTT

j_gene: TRBJ2-5
len: 13
d_gene: TRBD2
abundance: NA
v_gene: TRBV29-1
CDR3aa: CSVAGLVQETQYF
CDR3nt: TGCAGCGTCGCGGGACTAGTACAAGAGACCCAGTACTTC

j_gene: TRBJ2-2
len: 15
d_gene: NA
abundance: NA
v_gene: TRBV5-4
CDR3aa: CASTRAGSGTGELFF
CDR3nt: TGTGCCAGCACCCGAGCAGGGTCCGGCACCGGGGAGCTGTTTTTT

j_gene: TRBJ2-3
len: 18
d_gene: TRBD2
abundance: NA
v_gene: TRBV4-3
CDR3aa: CASSQDPASGGLADTQYF
CDR3nt: TGCGCCAGCAGCCAAGATCCGGCTAGCGGGGGATTAGCAGATACGCAGTATTTT

j_gene: TRBJ2-3
len: 17
d_gene: TRBD2
abundance: NA
v_gene: TRBV12-5
CDR3aa: CASGFGTSGVSTDTQYF
CDR3nt: TGTGCTAGTGGTTTCGGGACTAGCGGGGTGAGCACAGATACGCAGTATTTT

j_gene: TRBJ2-3
len: 16
d_gene: TRBD2
abundance: NA
v_gene: TRBV5-5
CDR3aa: CASSLTSGASTDTQYF
CDR3nt: TGTGCCAGCAGTCTGACTAGCGGGGCGAGCACAGATACGCAGTATTTT

j_gene: TRBJ2-7
len: 15
d_gene: TRBD1
abundance: NA
v_gene: TRBV7-6
CDR3aa: CASSLQDRGLYEQYF
CDR3nt: TGTGCCAGCAGCTTACAGGACAGGGGGTTATACGAGCAGTACTTC

j_gene: TRBJ2-3
len: 18
d_gene: NA
abundance: NA
v_gene: TRBV19
CDR3aa: CASSIDGVGGGLTDTQYF
CDR3nt: TGTGCCAGTAGTATAGACGGGGTAGGGGGGGGACTTACAGATACGCAGTATTTT

j_gene: TRBJ1-1
len: 14
d_gene: NA
abundance: NA
v_gene: TRBV7-2
CDR3aa: CASSLWGVGTEAFF
CDR3nt: TGTGCCAGCAGCTTATGGGGGGTGGGGACTGAAGCTTTCTTT

j_gene: TRBJ1-2
len: 14
d_gene: TRBD1
abundance: NA
v_gene: TRBV14
CDR3aa: CASSRRTGGGGYTF
CDR3nt: TGTGCCAGCAGCCGGCGGACAGGGGGAGGAGGCTACACCTTC

j_gene: TRBJ1-1
len: 14
d_gene: TRBD1
abundance: NA
v_gene: TRBV10-3
CDR3aa: CAIRGTGYRTEAFF
CDR3nt: TGTGCCATCAGGGGGACAGGGTATCGTACTGAAGCTTTCTTT

j_gene: TRBJ2-2
len: 15
d_gene: TRBD2
abundance: NA
v_gene: TRBV7-7
CDR3aa: CASSKTGGIGGELFF
CDR3nt: TGTGCTAGCAGCAAGACGGGGGGGATCGGCGGGGAGCTGTTTTTT

j_gene: TRBJ2-3
len: 15
d_gene: NA
abundance: many
v_gene: TRBV14
CDR3aa: CASSQDHSTTDTQYF
CDR3nt: TGTGCCAGCAGCCAAGACCACTCAACCACAGATACGCAGTATTTT

j_gene: TRBJ1-5
len: 15
d_gene: TRBD1
abundance: NA
v_gene: TRBV27
CDR3aa: CASRTGTGGLQPQHF
CDR3nt: TGTGCCAGCAGAACCGGGACAGGGGGCCTTCAGCCCCAGCATTTT

j_gene: TRBJ2-2
len: 16
d_gene: TRBD1
abundance: NA
v_gene: TRBV5-1
CDR3aa: CASSRTRTGDTGELFF
CDR3nt: TGCGCCAGCAGCCGGACCAGGACAGGGGACACCGGGGAGCTGTTTTTT

j_gene: TRBJ1-1
len: 11
d_gene: NA
abundance: NA
v_gene: TRBV6-5
CDR3aa: CASTRGGFAFF
CDR3nt: TGTGCCAGCACCCGCGGGGGCTTTGCTTTCTTT

j_gene: TRBJ2-1
len: 15
d_gene: TRBD1
abundance: NA
v_gene: TRBV7-9
CDR3aa: CASSFSGTGDNEQFF
CDR3nt: TGTGCCAGCAGCTTCTCCGGGACAGGGGACAATGAGCAGTTCTTC

j_gene: TRBJ2-1
len: 14
d_gene: TRBD2
abundance: NA
v_gene: TRBV7-3
CDR3aa: CASSLAGGHNEQFF
CDR3nt: TGTGCCAGCAGCTTAGCGGGGGGTCACAATGAGCAGTTCTTC

j_gene: TRBJ2-7
len: 12
d_gene: TRBD1
abundance: NA
v_gene: TRBV5-1
CDR3aa: CASRDRAYEQYF
CDR3nt: TGCGCCAGCAGGGACAGGGCCTACGAGCAGTACTTC

j_gene: TRBJ1-5
len: 16
d_gene: TRBD1
abundance: NA
v_gene: TRBV19
CDR3aa: CASSDTTGTGGQPQHF
CDR3nt: TGTGCCAGTAGTGACACGACAGGGACAGGGGGTCAGCCCCAGCATTTT

j_gene: TRBJ1-1
len: 14
d_gene: NA
abundance: NA
v_gene: TRBV4-1
CDR3aa: CASSQDTRTTEAFF
CDR3nt: TGCGCCAGCAGCCAAGATACGAGGACAACGGAGGCTTTCTTT

j_gene: TRBJ1-5
len: 13
d_gene: NA
abundance: NA
v_gene: TRBV6-1
CDR3aa: CAGIQDRNQPQHF
CDR3nt: TGTGCCGGGATACAAGACAGAAATCAGCCCCAGCATTTT